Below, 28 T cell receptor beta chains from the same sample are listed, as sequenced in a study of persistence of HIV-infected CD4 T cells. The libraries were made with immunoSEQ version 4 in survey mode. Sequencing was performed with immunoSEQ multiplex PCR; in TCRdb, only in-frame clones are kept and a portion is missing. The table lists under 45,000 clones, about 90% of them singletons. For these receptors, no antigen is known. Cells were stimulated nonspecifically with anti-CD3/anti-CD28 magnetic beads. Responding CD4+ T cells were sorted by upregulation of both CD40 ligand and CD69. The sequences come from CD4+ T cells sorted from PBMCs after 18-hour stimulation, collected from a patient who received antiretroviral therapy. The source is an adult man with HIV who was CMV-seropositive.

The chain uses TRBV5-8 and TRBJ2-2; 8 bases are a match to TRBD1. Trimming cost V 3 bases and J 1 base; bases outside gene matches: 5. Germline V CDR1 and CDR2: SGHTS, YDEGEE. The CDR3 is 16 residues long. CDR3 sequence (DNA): TGTGCCAGCAGCTCGCAGGGGGCAAAGAACACCGGGGAGCTGTTTTTT. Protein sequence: CASSSQGAKNTGELFF.

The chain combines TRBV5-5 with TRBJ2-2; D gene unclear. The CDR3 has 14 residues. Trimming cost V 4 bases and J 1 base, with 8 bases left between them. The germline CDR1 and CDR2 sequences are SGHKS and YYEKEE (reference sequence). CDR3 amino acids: CASSVYRNTGELFF. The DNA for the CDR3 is TGTGCCAGCAGCGTTTACAGGAACACCGGGGAGCTGTTTTTT.

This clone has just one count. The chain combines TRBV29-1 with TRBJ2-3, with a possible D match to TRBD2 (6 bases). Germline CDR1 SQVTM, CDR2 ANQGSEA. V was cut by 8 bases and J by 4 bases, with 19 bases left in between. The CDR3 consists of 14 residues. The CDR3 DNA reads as TGCAGCTTGAGGGGACTGCGGGGAGCAGATACGCAGTATTTT. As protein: CSLRGLRGADTQYF.

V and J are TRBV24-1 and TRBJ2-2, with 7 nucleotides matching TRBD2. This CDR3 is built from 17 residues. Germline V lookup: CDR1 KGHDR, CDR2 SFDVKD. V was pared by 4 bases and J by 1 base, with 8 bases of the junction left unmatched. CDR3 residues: CATSDRAGVGNTGELFF. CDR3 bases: TGTGCCACCAGTGACCGGGCGGGGGTTGGGAACACCGGGGAGCTGTTTTTT.

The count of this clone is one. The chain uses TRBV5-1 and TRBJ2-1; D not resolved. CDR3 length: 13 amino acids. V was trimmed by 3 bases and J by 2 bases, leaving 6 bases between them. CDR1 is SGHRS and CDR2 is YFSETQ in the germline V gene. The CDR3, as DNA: TGCGCCAGCAGCTCTAGAACCTACAATGAGCAGTTCTTC. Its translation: CASSSRTYNEQFF.

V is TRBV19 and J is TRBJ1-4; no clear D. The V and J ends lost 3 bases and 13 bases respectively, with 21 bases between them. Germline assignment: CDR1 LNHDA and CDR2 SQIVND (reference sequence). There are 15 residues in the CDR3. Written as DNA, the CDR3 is TGTGCCAGTAGTATGACGCTGGCAGCCCGTGGAGTACTGTTTTTT. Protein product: CASSMTLAARGVLFF.

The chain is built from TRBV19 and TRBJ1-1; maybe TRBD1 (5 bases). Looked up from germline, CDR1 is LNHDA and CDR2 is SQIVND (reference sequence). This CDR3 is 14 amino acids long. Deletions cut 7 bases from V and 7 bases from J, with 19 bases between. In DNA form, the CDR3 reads TGTGCCAGTAAAGATCGATGGGGGGTAGGTGAAGCTTTCTTT. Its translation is CASKDRWGVGEAFF.

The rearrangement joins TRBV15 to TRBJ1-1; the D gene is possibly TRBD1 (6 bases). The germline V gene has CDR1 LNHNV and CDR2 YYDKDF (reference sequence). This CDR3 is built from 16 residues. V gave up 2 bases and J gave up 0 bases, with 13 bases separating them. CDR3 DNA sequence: TGTGCCACCAGCAGACTCACAGGGTTATTGAACACTGAAGCTTTCTTT. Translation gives CATSRLTGLLNTEAFF. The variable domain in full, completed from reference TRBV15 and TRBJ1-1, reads DAMVIQNPRYQVTQFGKPVTLSCSQTLNHNVMYWYQQKSSQAPKLLFHYYDKDFNNEADTPDNFQSRRPNTSFCFLDIRSPGLGDTAMYLCATSRLTGLLNTEAFFGQGTRLTVV.

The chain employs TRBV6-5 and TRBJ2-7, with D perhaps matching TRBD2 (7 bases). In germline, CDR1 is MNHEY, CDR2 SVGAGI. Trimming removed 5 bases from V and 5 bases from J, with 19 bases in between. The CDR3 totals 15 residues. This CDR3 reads CASSTRTGGTHEQYF. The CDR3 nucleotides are TGTGCCAGCAGTACGAGGACGGGGGGCACCCACGAGCAGTACTTC.

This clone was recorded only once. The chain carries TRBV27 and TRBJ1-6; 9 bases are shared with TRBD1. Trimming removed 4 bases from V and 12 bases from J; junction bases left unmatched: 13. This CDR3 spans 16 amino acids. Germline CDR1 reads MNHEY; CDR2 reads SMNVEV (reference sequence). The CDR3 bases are TGTGCCAGCAGTTCCGGACAGGGGAGAAACGGGGGACCCCTCCACTTT. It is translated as CASSSGQGRNGGPLHF.

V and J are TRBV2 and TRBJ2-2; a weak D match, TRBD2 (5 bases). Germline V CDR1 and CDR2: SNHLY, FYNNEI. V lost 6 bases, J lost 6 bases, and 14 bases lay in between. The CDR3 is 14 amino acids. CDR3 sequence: CASRVGGGPGELFF. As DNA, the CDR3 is TGTGCCAGCAGGGTAGGAGGTGGACCCGGGGAGCTGTTTTTT.

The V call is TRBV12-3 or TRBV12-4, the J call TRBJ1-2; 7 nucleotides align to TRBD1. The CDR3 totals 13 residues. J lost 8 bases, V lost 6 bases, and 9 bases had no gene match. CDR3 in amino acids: CASSRQGGRGYTF. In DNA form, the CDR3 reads TGTGCCAGCAGCAGACAGGGAGGGAGAGGCTACACCTTC.

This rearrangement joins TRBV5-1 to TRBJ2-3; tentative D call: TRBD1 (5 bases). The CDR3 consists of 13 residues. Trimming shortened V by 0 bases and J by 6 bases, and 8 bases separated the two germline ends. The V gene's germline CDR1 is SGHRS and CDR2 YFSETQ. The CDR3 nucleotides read TGCGCCAGCAGCTTGGGACAGAGTGATACGCAGTATTTT. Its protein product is CASSLGQSDTQYF. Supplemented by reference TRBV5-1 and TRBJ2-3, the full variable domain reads KAGVTQTPRYLIKTRGQQVTLSCSPISGHRSVSWYQQTPGQGLQFLFEYFSETQRNKGNFPGRFSGRQFSNSRSEMNVSTLELGDSALYLCASSLGQSDTQYFGPGTRLTVL.

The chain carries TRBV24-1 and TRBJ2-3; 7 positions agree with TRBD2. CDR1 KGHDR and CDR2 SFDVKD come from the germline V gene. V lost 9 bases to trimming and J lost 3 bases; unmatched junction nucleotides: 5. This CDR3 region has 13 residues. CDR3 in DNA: TGTGCCACCTCCTGGGGGGGGACAGATACGCAGTATTTT. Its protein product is CATSWGGTDTQYF.

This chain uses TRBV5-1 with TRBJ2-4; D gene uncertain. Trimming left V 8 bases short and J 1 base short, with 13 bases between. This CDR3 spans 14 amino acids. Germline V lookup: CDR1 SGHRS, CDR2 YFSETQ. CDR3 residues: CASSRIEAKNIQYF. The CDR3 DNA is TGCGCCAGTAGTAGAATTGAGGCCAAAAACATTCAGTACTTC.

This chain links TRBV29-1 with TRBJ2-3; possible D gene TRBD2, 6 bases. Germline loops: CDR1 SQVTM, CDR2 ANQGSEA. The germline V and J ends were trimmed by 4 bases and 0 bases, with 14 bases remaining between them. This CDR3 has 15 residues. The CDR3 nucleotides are TGCAGCGTTGTCCCTCGGGGGATTAGCACAGATACGCAGTATTTT. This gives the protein CSVVPRGISTDTQYF.

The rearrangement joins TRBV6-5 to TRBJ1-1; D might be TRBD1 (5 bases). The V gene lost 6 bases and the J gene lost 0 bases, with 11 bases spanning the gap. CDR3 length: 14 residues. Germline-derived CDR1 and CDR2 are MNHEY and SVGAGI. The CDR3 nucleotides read TGTGCCAGCAGACCGGGACTAATGAACACTGAAGCTTTCTTT. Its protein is CASRPGLMNTEAFF.

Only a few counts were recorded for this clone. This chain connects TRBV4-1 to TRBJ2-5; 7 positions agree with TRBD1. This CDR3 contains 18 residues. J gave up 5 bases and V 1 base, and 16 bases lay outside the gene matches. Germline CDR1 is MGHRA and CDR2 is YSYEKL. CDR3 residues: CASSQVGDREKLRETQYF. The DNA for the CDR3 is TGCGCCAGCAGCCAAGTGGGGGACAGAGAAAAGTTACGGGAGACCCAGTACTTC.

The CDR3 DNA reads TGCAGCGTTGAGACTGACGGTAATTCACCCCTCCACTTT. Translating gives CSVETDGNSPLHF. The chain recombines TRBV29-1 with TRBJ1-6; D ambiguous. V was trimmed by 3 bases and J by 6 bases, leaving 9 bases between them. CDR1 is SQVTM and CDR2 is ANQGSEA in the germline V gene. This CDR3 region has 13 residues.

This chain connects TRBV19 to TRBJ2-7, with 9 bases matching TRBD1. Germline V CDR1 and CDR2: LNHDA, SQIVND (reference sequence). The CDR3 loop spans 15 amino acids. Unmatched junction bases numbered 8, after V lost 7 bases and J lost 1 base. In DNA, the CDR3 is TGTGCCAGTACCTCGGGACAGGGAAGATCCTACGAGCAGTACTTC. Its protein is CASTSGQGRSYEQYF.

This CDR3 is CASSQDNRGEKLFF. The CDR3 region has the DNA TGCGCCAGCAGCCAAGATAATAGGGGTGAAAAACTGTTTTTT. The rearrangement joins TRBV4-1 to TRBJ1-4; D might be TRBD1 (5 bases). Germline V gene data show CDR1 as MGHRA and CDR2 as YSYEKL. The CDR3 sequence is 14 residues long. Trimming took off 0 bases at V and 7 bases at J, with 9 bases between the two ends.

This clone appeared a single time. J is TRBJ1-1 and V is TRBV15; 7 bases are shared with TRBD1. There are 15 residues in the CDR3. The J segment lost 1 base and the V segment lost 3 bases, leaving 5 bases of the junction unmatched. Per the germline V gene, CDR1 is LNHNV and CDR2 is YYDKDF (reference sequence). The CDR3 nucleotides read TGTGCCACCAGCAGCCCCGACAGGGCGAACACTGAAGCTTTCTTT. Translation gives CATSSPDRANTEAFF.

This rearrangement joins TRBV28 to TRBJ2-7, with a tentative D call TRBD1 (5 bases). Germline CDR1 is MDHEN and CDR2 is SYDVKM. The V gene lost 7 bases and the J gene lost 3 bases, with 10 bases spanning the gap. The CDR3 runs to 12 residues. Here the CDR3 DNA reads TGTGCCAGCATGGGGCAGGGCTACGAGCAGTACTTC. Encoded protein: CASMGQGYEQYF.

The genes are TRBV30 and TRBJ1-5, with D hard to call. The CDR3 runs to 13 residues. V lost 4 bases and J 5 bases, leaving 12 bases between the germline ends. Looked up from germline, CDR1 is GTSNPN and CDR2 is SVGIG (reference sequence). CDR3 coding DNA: TGTGCCTGGAAAGGCCCGGCCGATCAGCCCCAGCATTTT. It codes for CAWKGPADQPQHF.

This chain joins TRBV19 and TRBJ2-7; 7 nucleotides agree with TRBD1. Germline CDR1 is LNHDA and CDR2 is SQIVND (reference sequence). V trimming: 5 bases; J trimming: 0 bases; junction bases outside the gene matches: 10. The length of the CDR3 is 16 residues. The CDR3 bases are TGTGCCAGTAGTTCCCGGACAGGCAGCCTCTCCTACGAGCAGTACTTC. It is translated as CASSSRTGSLSYEQYF.

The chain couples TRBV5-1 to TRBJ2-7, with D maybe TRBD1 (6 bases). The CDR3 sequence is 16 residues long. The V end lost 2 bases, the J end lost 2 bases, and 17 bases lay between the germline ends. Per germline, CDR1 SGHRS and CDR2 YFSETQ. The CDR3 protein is CASSLALTGPAYEQYF. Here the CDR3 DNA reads TGCGCCAGCAGCTTAGCCCTGACAGGCCCCGCCTACGAGCAGTACTTC.

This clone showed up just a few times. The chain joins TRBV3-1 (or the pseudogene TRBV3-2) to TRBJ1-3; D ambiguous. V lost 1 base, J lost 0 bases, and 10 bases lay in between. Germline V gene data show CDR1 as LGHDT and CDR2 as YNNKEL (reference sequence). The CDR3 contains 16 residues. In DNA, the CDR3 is TGTGCCAGCAGCCAAGCTGGAGGCCACTCTGGAAACACCATATATTTT. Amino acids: CASSQAGGHSGNTIYF.

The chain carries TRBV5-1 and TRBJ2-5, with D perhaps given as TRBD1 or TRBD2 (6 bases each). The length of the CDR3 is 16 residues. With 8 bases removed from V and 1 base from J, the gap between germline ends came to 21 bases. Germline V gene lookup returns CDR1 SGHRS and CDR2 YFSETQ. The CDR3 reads CASRRGGGGRQETQYF. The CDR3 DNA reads TGCGCCAGTCGCAGGGGTGGCGGAGGGCGCCAAGAGACCCAGTACTTC. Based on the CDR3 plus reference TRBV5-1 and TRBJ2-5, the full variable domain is KAGVTQTPRYLIKTRGQQVTLSCSPISGHRSVSWYQQTPGQGLQFLFEYFSETQRNKGNFPGRFSGRQFSNSRSEMNVSTLELGDSALYLCASRRGGGGRQETQYFGPGTRLLVL.